These 8 T cell receptor beta chains came from one sample sequenced in a study of T cell clonality in common variable immunodeficiency. TCRdb's copy holds only in-frame clones and misses some; the assay was immunoSEQ multiplex PCR. The sample was found to contain tens of thousands of clones, and every one recurs. The material sequenced was peripheral blood mononuclear cells. All receptors come from a person aged 18 to 75 in good health.

This clone showed up many times. The read finishes 3 residues shy of the CDR3 end, and the germline J gene is used to complete it. The rearrangement uses TRBV5-1 and TRBJ1-2, with D unresolved. Germline V gives CDR1 SGHRS, CDR2 YFSETQ. There are 12 residues in the CDR3. V lost 0 bases, J lost 7 bases, and 7 bases lay in between. The CDR3 sequence: CASSLEAGGYTF. The part of the CDR3 DNA that was read is TGCGCCAGCAGCTTGGAGGCTGGTGGC.

The sample holds many counts of this clone. CDR3 bases read: TGCAGCGTTGAAATCACTGGGGCAGAGACC. Translating it yields CSVEITGAET. The whole CDR3 sequence reads CSVEITGAETQYF. The J gene is TRBJ2-5, the V gene TRBV29-1, with TRBD1 as a possible D gene (5 bases). The read finishes 3 residues shy of the CDR3 end, and the germline J gene is used to complete it. The CDR3 sequence is 13 residues long. Germline V gene data show CDR1 as SQVTM and CDR2 as ANQGSEA. The germline V and J ends were trimmed by 2 bases and 4 bases, with 11 bases remaining between them.

In its sample, this clone was seen many times. The CDR3 bases that were read are TGTGCTAGTGGTTTGTCGGGGAATCAGCCC. Translation: CASGLSGNQP. The complete CDR3 reads CASGLSGNQPQHF. This sequence joins TRBV12-5 and TRBJ1-5; D gene uncertain. Read coverage stops 3 residues before the CDR3 terminus; the germline J gene supplies the remainder. In germline, CDR1 is LGHNT, CDR2 FRNRAP. The CDR3 extends over 13 amino acids. Trimming took off 2 bases at V and 4 bases at J, with 6 bases between the two ends.

This clone was seen at least ten times. The junction departs from germline at one end; a sequencing error may be responsible. The sequence runs out 3 residues before the end of the CDR3; the remainder is reconstructed from the germline J gene. The chain carries TRBV4-2 and TRBJ1-5; D is unresolved. CDR3 length: 16 residues. Per germline, CDR1 LGHNA and CDR2 YNFKEQ. CDR3 DNA (partial): TGCGCCAGCAGCCAAGAAGTTTATCAGGTGAATCAGCCC. Protein: CASSQEVYQVNQP. The CDR3 as a whole reads CASSQEVYQVNQPQHF.

This clone occurred many times. Read coverage stops 3 residues before the CDR3 terminus; the germline J gene supplies the remainder. The V gene is TRBV4-1, the J gene TRBJ2-5; weak D call: TRBD1 (7 bases). Germline V gene sequence: CDR1 MGHRA, CDR2 YSYEKL. The CDR3 is 17 residues long. With 0 bases removed from V and 4 bases from J, the gap between germline ends came to 18 bases. CDR3 DNA (partial): TGCGCCAGCAGCCAAGAGATGGCAGGGGGGTTCGGAGAGACC. Its translation is CASSQEMAGGFGET. The full CDR3 protein reads CASSQEMAGGFGETQYF.

Concerning this clone: The CDR3 end falls 3 residues outside the read, so it is completed with the germline J gene. The J gene is TRBJ2-7, the V gene TRBV13, with 9 bases identical to TRBD1. After removal of 4 bases from V and 5 bases from J, the junction contained 6 bases not matched to a gene. From germline, CDR1 is PRHDT and CDR2 FYEKMQ (reference sequence). The CDR3 covers 14 residues. CDR3 sequence: CASSSTGGRNEQYF. Incomplete CDR3 DNA: TGTGCCAGCAGCTCCACAGGGGGCAGAAACGAG.

This clone was found many times. The CDR3 end is not reached by the read, which stops 3 residues before it; the germline J gene fills it in. V and J are TRBV14 and TRBJ2-4, with 7 bases lining up with TRBD1. In germline, CDR1 is SGHDN, CDR2 FVKESK. This CDR3 has 15 amino acids. Trimming cost V 4 bases and J 7 bases; bases outside gene matches: 10. The sequenced CDR3 bases are TGTGCCAGCAGCCCCGAGATAGGCAGGGGGAACATT. Translating gives CASSPEIGRGNI. The entire CDR3 is CASSPEIGRGNIQYF.

This clone appeared many times. The CDR3 end lies 3 residues beyond the end of the read and is filled in from the germline J gene. The chain employs TRBV28 and TRBJ1-6; perhaps TRBD1 as D (5 bases). V lost 3 bases, J lost 5 bases, and 11 bases lay in between. Germline CDR1 is MDHEN and CDR2 is SYDVKM. CDR3 length: 15 residues. The sequenced CDR3 bases are TGTGCCAGCAGTTTTGGAACAGGCGATAATTCACCC. The encoded protein is CASSFGTGDNSP. The entire CDR3 protein reads CASSFGTGDNSPLHF. The full variable domain, completed using reference TRBV28 and TRBJ1-6, is DVKVTQSSRYLVKRTGEKVFLECVQDMDHENMFWYRQDPGLGLRLIYFSYDVKMKEKGDIPEGYSVSREKKERFSLILESASTNQTSMYLCASSFGTGDNSPLHFGNGTRLTVT.